This is a list of T cell receptor beta chains from one sample in a study of T cell clusters in autoimmune cytopenias. With the multiplex PCR reads reprocessed, TCRdb shows one record per CDR3 protein and no DNA. This sample lists approximately 7,500 distinct CDR3 sequences; its ten largest clones have about a third. The data were also submitted as part of a second study, on T cell repertoires in aging, cancer and after chemotherapy.

The specimen sequenced was peripheral blood. Source of these receptors: a human donor with an autoimmune cytopenia or autoimmune hepatitis (not recorded which). Each CDR3 is given with its conserved first and last residue. Not all rows give a size; the values are once, few, many and, for expanded clones, a class.

>TRBJ2-3|-|TRBV5-4
CASSLGGYSTDTQYF
>TRBJ1-3|-|TRBV18
CASSPPDGDGKTIYF
>TRBJ1-5|medium-sized|TRBV6-6
CASSPRVPGGNQPQHF
>TRBJ1-5|-|TRBV19
CASSPNRDGNSNQPQHF
>TRBJ2-1|medium-sized|TRBV20-1
CSARDGTGGPYNEQFF
>TRBJ2-3|-|TRBV28
CASSPLVGGTTDTQYF
>TRBJ2-7|-|TRBV4-2
CASSQAVSGSYEQYF
>TRBJ2-7|-|TRBV20-1
CSAKLAGDRYEQYF
>TRBJ2-1|-|TRBV5-1
CASTSTELAGGGNEQFF
>TRBJ1-5|-|TRBV20-1
CSARMGARDQPQHF
>TRBJ2-2|-|TRBV6-1
CASSAKLAGAGGELFF
>TRBJ1-3|-|TRBV5-4
CASSLEQASGNTIYF
>TRBJ1-2|-|TRBV13
CASSSRGNYGYTF
>TRBJ1-2|medium-sized|TRBV6-5
CASRPTGGGYGYTF
>TRBJ2-7|-|TRBV7-9
CASSPSGRASYF
>TRBJ2-5|medium-sized|TRBV7-9
CASSFGTGGEETQYF
>TRBJ1-2|-|TRBV10-3
CAISAPGQASLHGYTF
>TRBJ1-4|medium-sized|TRBV7-6
CASSRRDRVAEKLFF
>TRBJ1-1|medium-sized|TRBV29-1
CSVGQTAYTEAFF
>TRBJ1-1|-|TRBV18
CASSPKQGRALRNTEAFF